These 29 T cell receptor beta chains were sequenced from one sample in a study of blood T cell repertoires in COVID-19. Using immunoSEQ multiplex PCR, the repertoire was profiled, and TCRdb retains in-frame clones only, with some absent. The sample records 120,000 or so clones, 55% to 70% being singletons. Specimen: peripheral blood. The receptors were gathered from a woman aged 70-85 years with acute or convalescent COVID-19.

This clone came up a few times. This chain joins TRBV18 and TRBJ1-3, with 7 bases aligning to TRBD1. The trim removed 3 bases at V and 4 bases at J, leaving 3 bases unmatched. The CDR3 length is 14 residues. Looked up from germline, CDR1 is KGHSH and CDR2 is LQKENI. CDR3 bases: TGTGCCAGCTCACCCAGGGGGTTCGGAAACACCATATATTTT. Its protein product is CASSPRGFGNTIYF.

The chain couples TRBV24-1 to TRBJ1-3, with D tentatively TRBD1 (5 bases). The V end lost 5 bases, the J end lost 2 bases, and 6 bases lay between the germline ends. CDR1 and CDR2 (germline): KGHDR, SFDVKD. This CDR3 contains 13 residues. CDR3 region: CATSAGAGNTIYF. The CDR3 DNA follows: TGTGCCACCAGTGCGGGGGCTGGAAACACCATATATTTT.

The V call is TRBV11-2, the J call TRBJ2-7, with 9 bases identical to TRBD2. Germline V gene lookup returns CDR1 SGHAT and CDR2 FQNNGV. The V and J ends lost 5 bases and 4 bases, in that order; junction bases with no gene match: 3. The CDR3 consists of 13 residues. The CDR3 nucleotides are TGTGCCAGCAGCGTGACTAGCGGATACGAGCAGTACTTC. This codes for CASSVTSGYEQYF. The full variable domain, rest sourced from reference TRBV11-2 and TRBJ2-7, is EAGVAQSPRYKIIEKRQSVAFWCNPISGHATLYWYQQILGQGPKLLIQFQNNGVVDDSQLPKDRFSAERLKGVDSTLKIQPAKLEDSAVYLCASSVTSGYEQYFGPGTRLTVT.

This chain uses TRBV6-5 with TRBJ2-2, with D tentatively TRBD1 (6 bases). This CDR3 contains 14 residues. Trimming stripped 5 bases from V and 6 bases from J, with 13 bases between. CDR1 is MNHEY, CDR2 SVGAGI, per germline. As DNA, the CDR3 is TGTGCCAGCAGTCTCCAGGGGATGGCCGGGGAGCTGTTTTTT. Its translation: CASSLQGMAGELFF.

This clone ranks as medium-sized. CDR3 sequence: CASSLAQGKRATRSYEQYF. The CDR3 DNA is TGCGCCAGCAGCTTGGCACAGGGGAAAAGGGCTACCCGCTCCTACGAGCAGTACTTC. The chain combines TRBV5-1 with TRBJ2-7; 7 bases align to TRBD1. V lost 0 bases and J lost 0; bases outside the gene matches: 15. The CDR3 extends over 19 amino acids. CDR1 and CDR2 (germline): SGHRS, YFSETQ.

The chain employs TRBV2 and TRBJ2-5; no reliable D call. CDR1 and CDR2 from the germline V gene are SNHLY and FYNNEI. Trimming stripped 8 bases from V and 5 bases from J, with 18 bases between. The CDR3 has 14 residues. CDR3 sequence: CASQLGSARETQYF. CDR3 DNA: TGTGCCAGCCAATTAGGATCCGCGAGGGAGACCCAGTACTTC.

The chain couples TRBV7-2 to TRBJ2-7, with 8 bases fitting TRBD1. The trim removed 2 bases at V and 5 bases at J, leaving 11 bases unmatched. This CDR3 has 16 amino acids. Germline lookup yields CDR1 SGHTA and CDR2 FQGNSA. The CDR3 DNA is TGTGCCAGCAGCTTACCTCGGACAGGGAGATGGCACGAGCAGTACTTC. This sequence encodes CASSLPRTGRWHEQYF.

The chain is built from TRBV7-9 and TRBJ1-3, with D possibly TRBD1 on 5 matching bases. The CDR3 totals 13 residues. The V gene lost 5 bases and the J gene lost 5 bases, with 10 bases spanning the gap. Germline CDR1 and CDR2: SEHNR and FQNEAQ (reference sequence). CDR3 in amino acids: CASSPWGRNTIYF. DNA of the CDR3: TGTGCCAGCAGCCCATGGGGCCGAAACACCATATATTTT.

This clone was observed a handful of times. The chain joins TRBV2 to TRBJ2-3, with TRBD2 matching over 9 bases. The CDR3 loop spans 14 amino acids. Germline values: CDR1 SNHLY, CDR2 FYNNEI. V gave up 6 bases and J gave up 1 base; unmatched junction bases: 2. CDR3 DNA sequence: TGTGCCAGCAGGGCTAGCGGGGGCACAGATACGCAGTATTTT. Translated: CASRASGGTDTQYF. Complete variable domain (other parts from reference TRBV2 and TRBJ2-3): EPEVTQTPSHQVTQMGQEVILRCVPISNHLYFYWYRQILGQKVEFLVSFYNNEISEKSEIFDDQFSVERPDGSNFTLKIRSTKLEDSAMYFCASRASGGTDTQYFGPGTRLTVL.

This clone was counted between two and nine times. The rearrangement links TRBV24-1 to TRBJ2-2, with 8 bases that match TRBD1. J gave up 3 bases and V 0 bases, and 2 bases lay outside the gene matches. CDR3 length: 16 residues. Germline V gene sequence: CDR1 KGHDR, CDR2 SFDVKD. CDR3 nucleotide sequence: TGTGCCACCAGTGATTTGGAGACAGGGGACACCGGGGAGCTGTTTTTT. It codes for CATSDLETGDTGELFF.

This clone showed up just once. J is TRBJ2-7 and V is TRBV9; D might be TRBD1 (6 bases). Germline CDR1 is SGDLS and CDR2 is YYNGEE. Trimming shortened V by 5 bases and J by 3 bases, and 12 bases separated the two germline ends. This CDR3 region has 13 residues. The CDR3 reads CASSRTADYEQYF. The CDR3 DNA reads TGTGCCAGCAGTCGGACAGCCGACTACGAGCAGTACTTC.

The chain combines TRBV7-8 with TRBJ2-1; D might be TRBD2 (6 bases). V was pared by 4 bases and J by 7 bases, with 17 bases between. The CDR3 has 15 amino acids. The germline CDR1 and CDR2 sequences are SGHVS and FQNEAQ. In DNA, the CDR3 is TGTGCCAGCAGCTATTCCGGGGGAGGAGTAAATGAGCAGTTCTTC. Its translation is CASSYSGGGVNEQFF.

The chain is built from TRBV7-3 and TRBJ2-7; weak D call: TRBD2 (5 bases). V was trimmed by 5 bases and J by 2 bases, leaving 16 bases between them. The CDR3 covers 15 residues. The V gene's germline CDR1 is SGHTA and CDR2 FQGTGA. This CDR3 is CASSPAELGPYEQYF. DNA of the CDR3: TGTGCCAGCAGCCCGGCTGAACTAGGCCCCTACGAGCAGTACTTC.

This clone was counted between two and nine times. This chain links TRBV12-3 or TRBV12-4 with TRBJ1-5, with D maybe TRBD1 (6 bases). V lost 7 bases, J lost 6 bases, and 10 bases lay in between. The CDR3 sequence is 12 residues long. The DNA for the CDR3 is TGTGCCAGCACCACAGGGTTTCAGCCCCAGCATTTT. Amino acids: CASTTGFQPQHF.

This clone has just a few counts. The chain recombines TRBV10-3 with TRBJ1-2; 8 bases agree with TRBD1. This CDR3 comprises 16 residues. Germline values: CDR1 ENHRY, CDR2 SYGVKD. V dropped 5 bases and J dropped 4; count of bases not matched to a gene: 12. The CDR3 sequence is CAISRTSGQGGYGYTF. CDR3 sequence (DNA): TGTGCCATCAGTCGTACCTCCGGACAGGGCGGCTATGGCTACACCTTC.

This clone turned up a few times. The rearrangement links TRBV7-9 to TRBJ2-3; D is uncertain. The V end was cut by 1 base, the J end by 3 bases, with 5 bases between. Germline CDR1 reads SEHNR; CDR2 reads FQNEAQ (reference sequence). CDR3 size: 13 residues. The CDR3 spells CASSLDGTDTQYF. In nucleotides, the CDR3 is TGTGCCAGCAGCTTAGACGGTACAGATACGCAGTATTTT. The full variable domain, rest sourced from reference TRBV7-9 and TRBJ2-3, is DTGVSQNPRHKITKRGQNVTFRCDPISEHNRLYWYRQTLGQGPEFLTYFQNEAQLEKSRLLSDRFSAERPKGSFSTLEIQRTEQGDSAMYLCASSLDGTDTQYFGPGTRLTVL.

CDR3 residues: CASSLGPRNSPLHF. In nucleotides, the CDR3 is TGTGCCAGCAGCTTAGGCCCCAGAAATTCACCCCTCCACTTT. V is TRBV11-2 and J is TRBJ1-6; D is uncertain. The germline V and J ends were trimmed by 1 base and 7 bases, with 8 bases remaining between them. This CDR3 comprises 14 residues. CDR1 and CDR2 from the germline V gene are SGHAT and FQNNGV.

The chain employs TRBV5-4 and TRBJ1-2; 9 bases are shared with TRBD1. Germline loops: CDR1 SGHNT, CDR2 YYREEE (reference sequence). Germline trimming cut 4 bases from V and 4 bases from J; bases unmatched to any gene: 5. CDR3 length: 14 amino acids. As DNA, the CDR3 is TGTGCCAGCAGCCCTCCGACAGGGGGCTATGGCTACACCTTC. Protein product: CASSPPTGGYGYTF.

This chain connects TRBV5-1 to TRBJ2-7; 9 bases line up with TRBD1. This CDR3 region has 14 residues. V shed 0 bases and J 2 bases; nucleotides not matched to a gene: 0. In germline, CDR1 is SGHRS, CDR2 YFSETQ. For the CDR3, the DNA is TGCGCCAGCAGCTTGGGGACAGGGGCCTACGAGCAGTACTTC. Encoded protein: CASSLGTGAYEQYF.

This sequence joins TRBV5-1 and TRBJ2-1; D remains ambiguous. Germline V gene data show CDR1 as SGHRS and CDR2 as YFSETQ. V lost 3 bases to trimming and J lost 6 bases, with 16 bases between them. The CDR3 sequence is 15 residues long. The CDR3 sequence: CASSYGPGQPNEQFF. The CDR3, as DNA: TGCGCCAGCAGCTATGGGCCCGGTCAACCCAATGAGCAGTTCTTC. Full variable domain (remainder filled in from reference TRBV5-1 and TRBJ2-1): KAGVTQTPRYLIKTRGQQVTLSCSPISGHRSVSWYQQTPGQGLQFLFEYFSETQRNKGNFPGRFSGRQFSNSRSEMNVSTLELGDSALYLCASSYGPGQPNEQFFGPGTRLTVL.

The chain is built from TRBV18 and TRBJ2-1; 10 positions agree with TRBD2. Looked up from germline, CDR1 is KGHSH and CDR2 is LQKENI. The junction had 19 bases not matched to a gene; V was cut back by 3 bases and J by 8 bases. The CDR3 has 19 amino acids. The CDR3 region is CASSPLPLTSGMGVDEQFF. CDR3 nucleotides: TGTGCCAGCTCACCCCTTCCCTTAACTAGCGGGATGGGAGTCGATGAGCAGTTCTTC.

The genes are TRBV18 and TRBJ1-2; 7 bases are a match to TRBD1. The CDR3 sequence is 16 residues long. Germline loops: CDR1 KGHSH, CDR2 LQKENI. With V trimmed by 6 bases and J by 1 base, 11 bases remained unmatched. The CDR3 coding sequence is TGTGCCAGCTCGACCGCGACAGGGAGGAGTAACTATGGCTACACCTTC. Translated: CASSTATGRSNYGYTF.

This clone came up a few times. V gene TRBV19 combines with J gene TRBJ1-5, with D unclear. V lost 1 base and J 4 bases, leaving 5 bases between the germline ends. CDR1 LNHDA and CDR2 SQIVND come from the germline V gene (reference sequence). The CDR3 is made up of 13 amino acids. The CDR3 here is CASSIVQNQPQHF. CDR3 nucleotides: TGTGCCAGTAGTATAGTCCAGAATCAGCCCCAGCATTTT.

The chain joins TRBV6-2 or TRBV6-3 to TRBJ1-5, with a weak D call TRBD1 (5 bases). CDR3 length equals 14 residues. Germline V CDR1 and CDR2: MNHEY, SVGEGT. Trimming cost V 4 bases and J 3 bases, with 10 bases left between them. CDR3 in DNA: TGTGCCAGCAGTTTTCAGGGCTACAATCAGCCCCAGCATTTT. Its protein is CASSFQGYNQPQHF.

The chain joins TRBV19 to TRBJ2-7; TRBD1 might be the D (6 bases). This CDR3 contains 14 residues. Germline-derived CDR1 and CDR2 are LNHDA and SQIVND (reference sequence). V was clipped by 5 bases and J by 12 bases, with 23 bases between them. The DNA of the CDR3 is TGTGCCAGTAGTGCCACAACAGGGTGGGACGGTGTGTACTTC. Its translation: CASSATTGWDGVYF. Variable domain in full (rest from reference TRBV19 and TRBJ2-7): DGGITQSPKYLFRKEGQNVTLSCEQNLNHDAMYWYRQDPGQGLRLIYYSQIVNDFQKGDIAEGYSVSREKKESFPLTVTSAQKNPTAFYLCASSATTGWDGVYFGPGTRLTVT.

This chain joins TRBV6-2 or TRBV6-3 and TRBJ1-2, with 8 bases that match TRBD1. CDR3 size: 13 residues. Germline V gene sequence: CDR1 MNHEY, CDR2 SVGEGT. J lost 4 bases, V lost 2 bases, and 0 bases had no gene match. The CDR3 sequence is CASSYDRGYGYTF. CDR3 in DNA: TGTGCCAGCAGTTACGACAGGGGCTATGGCTACACCTTC.

The genes are TRBV25-1 and TRBJ1-2; D unclear. The germline CDR1 and CDR2 sequences are MGHDK and SYGVNS. The CDR3 sequence is 14 residues long. V lost 1 base to trimming and J lost 8 bases, with 14 bases between them. Here the CDR3 DNA reads TGTGCCAGCAGTGAATCAAGGGAGGTTGACGGCTACACCTTC. As protein: CASSESREVDGYTF.

The sample holds one count of this clone. The chain couples TRBV28 to TRBJ1-1; 7 positions match TRBD1. Looked up from germline, CDR1 is MDHEN and CDR2 is SYDVKM. The CDR3 consists of 15 residues. Trimming took 5 bases from V and 5 from J; bases not matched to a gene: 11. CDR3 nucleotide sequence: TGTGCCAGCAGTCCGGCCCTGACAGGGTTGACTGAAGCTTTCTTT. Encoded protein: CASSPALTGLTEAFF.

This clone was recorded at least ten times. The chain carries TRBV4-1 and TRBJ1-1, with a weak D call TRBD1 (6 bases). The V end lost 5 bases, the J end lost 0 bases, and 19 bases lay between the germline ends. There are 17 residues in the CDR3. The V gene's germline CDR1 is MGHRA and CDR2 YSYEKL. In DNA, the CDR3 is TGCGCCAGCAGCACACAGATTGGACAGCTGATGAACACTGAAGCTTTCTTT. It encodes CASSTQIGQLMNTEAFF.